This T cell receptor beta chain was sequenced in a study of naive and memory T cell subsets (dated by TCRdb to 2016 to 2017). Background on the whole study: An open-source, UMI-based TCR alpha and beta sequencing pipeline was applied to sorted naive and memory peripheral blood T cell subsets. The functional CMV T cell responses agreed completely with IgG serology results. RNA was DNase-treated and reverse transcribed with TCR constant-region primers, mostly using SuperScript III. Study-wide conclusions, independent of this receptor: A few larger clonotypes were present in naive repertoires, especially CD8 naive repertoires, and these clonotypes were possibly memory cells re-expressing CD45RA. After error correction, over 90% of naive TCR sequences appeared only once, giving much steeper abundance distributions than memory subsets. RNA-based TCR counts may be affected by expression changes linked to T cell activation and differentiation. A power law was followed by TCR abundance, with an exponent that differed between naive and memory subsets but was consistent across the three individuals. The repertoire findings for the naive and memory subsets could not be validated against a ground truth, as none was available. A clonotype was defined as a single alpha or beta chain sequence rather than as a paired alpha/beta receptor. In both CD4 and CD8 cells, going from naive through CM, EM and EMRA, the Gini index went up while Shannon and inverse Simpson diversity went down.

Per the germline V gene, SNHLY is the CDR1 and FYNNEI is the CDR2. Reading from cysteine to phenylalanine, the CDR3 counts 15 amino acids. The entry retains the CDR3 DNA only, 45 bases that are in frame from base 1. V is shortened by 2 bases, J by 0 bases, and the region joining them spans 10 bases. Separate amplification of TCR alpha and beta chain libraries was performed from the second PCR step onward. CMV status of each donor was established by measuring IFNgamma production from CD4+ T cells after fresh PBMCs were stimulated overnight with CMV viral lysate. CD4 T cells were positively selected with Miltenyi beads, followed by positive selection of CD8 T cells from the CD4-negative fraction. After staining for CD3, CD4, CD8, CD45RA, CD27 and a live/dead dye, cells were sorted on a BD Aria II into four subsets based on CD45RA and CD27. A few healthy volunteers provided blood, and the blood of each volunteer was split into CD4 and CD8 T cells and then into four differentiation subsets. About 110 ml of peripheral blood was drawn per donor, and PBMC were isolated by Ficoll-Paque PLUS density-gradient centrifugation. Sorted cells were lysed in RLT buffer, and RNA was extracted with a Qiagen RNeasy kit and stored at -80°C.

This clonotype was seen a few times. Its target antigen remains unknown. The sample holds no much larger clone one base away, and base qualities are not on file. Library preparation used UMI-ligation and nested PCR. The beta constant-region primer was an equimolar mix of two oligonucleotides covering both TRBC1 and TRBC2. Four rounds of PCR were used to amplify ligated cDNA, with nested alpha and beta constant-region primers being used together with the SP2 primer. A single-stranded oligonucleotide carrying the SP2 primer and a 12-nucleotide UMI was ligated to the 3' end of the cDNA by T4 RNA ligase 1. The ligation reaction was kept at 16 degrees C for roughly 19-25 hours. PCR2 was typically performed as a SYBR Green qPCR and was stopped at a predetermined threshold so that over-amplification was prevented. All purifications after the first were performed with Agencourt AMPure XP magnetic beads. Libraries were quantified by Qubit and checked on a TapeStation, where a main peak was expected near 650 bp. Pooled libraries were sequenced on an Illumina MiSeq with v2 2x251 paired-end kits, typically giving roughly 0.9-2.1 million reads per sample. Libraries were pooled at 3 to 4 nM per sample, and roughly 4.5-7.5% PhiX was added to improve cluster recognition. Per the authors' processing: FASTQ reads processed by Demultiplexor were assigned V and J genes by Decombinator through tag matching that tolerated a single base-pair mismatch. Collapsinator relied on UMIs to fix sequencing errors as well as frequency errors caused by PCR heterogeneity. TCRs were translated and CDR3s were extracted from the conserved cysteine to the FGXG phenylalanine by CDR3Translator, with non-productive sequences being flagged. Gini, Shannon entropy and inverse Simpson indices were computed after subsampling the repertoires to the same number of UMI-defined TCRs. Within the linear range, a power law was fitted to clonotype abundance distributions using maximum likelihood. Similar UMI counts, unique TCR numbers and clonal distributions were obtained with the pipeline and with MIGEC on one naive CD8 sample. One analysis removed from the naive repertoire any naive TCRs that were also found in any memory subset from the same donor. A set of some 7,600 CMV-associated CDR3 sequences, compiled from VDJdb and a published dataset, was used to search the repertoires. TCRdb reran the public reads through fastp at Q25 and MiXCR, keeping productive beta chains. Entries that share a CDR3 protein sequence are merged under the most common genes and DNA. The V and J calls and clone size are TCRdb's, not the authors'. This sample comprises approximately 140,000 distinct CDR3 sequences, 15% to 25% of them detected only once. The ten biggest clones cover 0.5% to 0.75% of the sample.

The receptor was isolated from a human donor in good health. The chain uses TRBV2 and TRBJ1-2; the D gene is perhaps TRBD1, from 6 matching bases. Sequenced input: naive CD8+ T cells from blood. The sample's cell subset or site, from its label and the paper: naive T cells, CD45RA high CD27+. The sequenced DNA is TGTGCCAGCAGTGAAAGGGAGGGGGCTAACTATGGCTACACCTTC. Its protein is CASSEREGANYGYTF.